The source of this T cell receptor beta chain is a study of patients and donors after allogeneic stem cell transplantation. Germline loops: CDR1 MNHEY, CDR2 SMNVEV (reference sequence). The CDR3 loop spans 15 amino acids. After removal of 6 bases from V and 2 bases from J, the junction contained 5 bases not matched to a gene. MiXCR was run by TCRdb on the RT-PCR reads, yielding one entry per CDR3 protein. In the table there are under 95,000 distinct CDR3 sequences, 5% of which are singletons. In this sample, this clonotype turned up a few times. The sequenced sample was blood, either unsorted or a sorted T cell fraction (not recorded which). The J gene is TRBJ2-5, the V gene TRBV27; 11 nucleotides agree with TRBD2. The TCR originated in a human donor who was either an allogeneic HSCT recipient or a stem cell or donor lymphocyte infusion donor (not recorded which). It is not recorded whose cells these are; they may come from a transplant donor. The CDR3 coding sequence is TGTGCCAGCAGGGGACTAGCGGAACCACAAGAGACCCAGTACTTC. This gives the protein CASRGLAEPQETQYF.